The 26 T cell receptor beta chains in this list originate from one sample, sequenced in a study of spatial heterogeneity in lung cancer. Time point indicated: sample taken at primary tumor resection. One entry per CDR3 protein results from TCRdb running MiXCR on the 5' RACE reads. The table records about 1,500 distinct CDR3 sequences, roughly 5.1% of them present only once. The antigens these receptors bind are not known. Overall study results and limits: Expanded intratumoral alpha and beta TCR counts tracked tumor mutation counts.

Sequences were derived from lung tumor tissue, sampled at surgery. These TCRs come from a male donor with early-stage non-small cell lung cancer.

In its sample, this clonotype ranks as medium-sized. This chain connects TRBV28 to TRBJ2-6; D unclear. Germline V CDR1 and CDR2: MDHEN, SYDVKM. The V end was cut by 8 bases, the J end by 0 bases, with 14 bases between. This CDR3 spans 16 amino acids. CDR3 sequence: CASGPFLGSGANVLTF. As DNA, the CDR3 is TGTGCCAGCGGGCCTTTTCTTGGCTCTGGGGCCAACGTCCTGACTTTC.

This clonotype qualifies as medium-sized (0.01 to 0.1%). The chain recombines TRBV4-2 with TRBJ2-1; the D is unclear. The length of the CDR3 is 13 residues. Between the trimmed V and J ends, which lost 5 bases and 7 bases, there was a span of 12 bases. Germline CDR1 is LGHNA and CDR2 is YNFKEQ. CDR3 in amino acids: CASSVRTPNEQFF. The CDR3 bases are TGTGCCAGCAGCGTAAGAACCCCAAATGAGCAGTTCTTC.

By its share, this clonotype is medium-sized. CDR3 DNA: TGTGCCACTAGACAGAGTAATTCACCCCTCCACTTT. This encodes CATRQSNSPLHF. V is TRBV28 and J is TRBJ1-6; a weak D match, TRBD1 (5 bases). The CDR3 consists of 12 residues. Germline loops: CDR1 MDHEN, CDR2 SYDVKM. V lost 10 bases and J 6 bases, leaving 10 bases between the germline ends.

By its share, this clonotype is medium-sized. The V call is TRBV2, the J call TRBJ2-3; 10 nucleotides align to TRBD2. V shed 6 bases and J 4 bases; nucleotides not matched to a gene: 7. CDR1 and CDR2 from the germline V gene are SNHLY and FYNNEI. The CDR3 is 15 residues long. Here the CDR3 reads CASSRGLAFADTQYF. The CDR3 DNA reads TGTGCCAGCAGCCGGGGACTAGCGTTCGCAGATACGCAGTATTTT.

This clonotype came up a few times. CDR3 loop: CASSPPSTRIGTSPGYTF. The DNA of the CDR3 is TGTGCCAGCAGTCCCCCGAGTACCAGAATCGGGACATCCCCAGGCTACACCTTC. The chain couples TRBV28 to TRBJ1-2, with D maybe TRBD1 (6 bases). Germline values: CDR1 MDHEN, CDR2 SYDVKM. The germline V and J ends were trimmed by 5 bases and 8 bases, with 30 bases remaining between them. The CDR3 has 18 amino acids.

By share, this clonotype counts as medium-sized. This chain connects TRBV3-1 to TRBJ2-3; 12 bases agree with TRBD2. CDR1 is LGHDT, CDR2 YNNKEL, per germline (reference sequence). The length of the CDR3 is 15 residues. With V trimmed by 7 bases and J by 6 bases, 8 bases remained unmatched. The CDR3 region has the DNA TGTGCCAGCACTCCTAGCGGGGGGGCCTTGGATACGCAGTATTTT. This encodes CASTPSGGALDTQYF.

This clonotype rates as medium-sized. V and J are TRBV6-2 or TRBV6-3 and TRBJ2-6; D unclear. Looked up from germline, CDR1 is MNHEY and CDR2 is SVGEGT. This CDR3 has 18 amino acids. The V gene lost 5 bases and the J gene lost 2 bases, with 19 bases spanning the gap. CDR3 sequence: CASSLSPFGETGANVLTF. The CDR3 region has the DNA TGTGCCAGCAGTCTAAGCCCTTTTGGAGAGACTGGGGCCAACGTCCTGACTTTC.

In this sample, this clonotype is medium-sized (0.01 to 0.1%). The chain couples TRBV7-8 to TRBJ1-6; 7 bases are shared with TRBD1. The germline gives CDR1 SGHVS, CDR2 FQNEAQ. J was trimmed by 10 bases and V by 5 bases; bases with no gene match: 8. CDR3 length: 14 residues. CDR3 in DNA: TGTGCCAGCAGCCTCGTGACAGGGAAATCACCCCTCCACTTT. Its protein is CASSLVTGKSPLHF.

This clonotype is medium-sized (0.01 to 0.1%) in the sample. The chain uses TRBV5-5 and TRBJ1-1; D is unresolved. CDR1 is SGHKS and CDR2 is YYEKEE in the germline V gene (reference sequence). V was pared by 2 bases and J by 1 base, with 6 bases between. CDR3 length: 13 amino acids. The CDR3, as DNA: TGTGCCAGCAGCTTTTGGGGGAACACTGAAGCTTTCTTT. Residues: CASSFWGNTEAFF. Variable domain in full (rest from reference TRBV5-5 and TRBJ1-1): DAGVTQSPTHLIKTRGQQVTLRCSPISGHKSVSWYQQVLGQGPQFIFQYYEKEERGRGNFPDRFSARQFPNYSSELNVNALLLGDSALYLCASSFWGNTEAFFGQGTRLTVV.

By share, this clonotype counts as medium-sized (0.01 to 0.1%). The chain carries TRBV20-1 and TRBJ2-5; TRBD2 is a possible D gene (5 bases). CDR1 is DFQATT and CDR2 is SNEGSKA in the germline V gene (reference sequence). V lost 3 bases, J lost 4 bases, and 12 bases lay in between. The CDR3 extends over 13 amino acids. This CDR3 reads CSASGLFRETQYF. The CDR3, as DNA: TGCAGTGCTAGTGGACTCTTTAGAGAGACCCAGTACTTC.

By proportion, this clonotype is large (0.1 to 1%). The CDR3 sequence is CASSPQGLSFYNEQFF. The CDR3 nucleotides are TGTGCCAGCAGCCCTCAGGGACTCTCGTTCTACAATGAGCAGTTCTTC. V is TRBV7-2 and J is TRBJ2-1; D may be TRBD2 (6 bases). V was cut by 5 bases and J by 3 bases, with 17 bases left in between. Germline V lookup: CDR1 SGHTA, CDR2 FQGNSA. The CDR3 runs 16 residues. Drawing the rest from reference TRBV7-2 and TRBJ2-1, the complete variable domain is GAGVSQSPSNKVTEKGKDVELRCDPISGHTALYWYRQSLGQGLEFLIYFQGNSAPDKSGLPSDRFSAERTGGSVSTLTIQRTQQEDSAVYLCASSPQGLSFYNEQFFGPGTRLTVL.

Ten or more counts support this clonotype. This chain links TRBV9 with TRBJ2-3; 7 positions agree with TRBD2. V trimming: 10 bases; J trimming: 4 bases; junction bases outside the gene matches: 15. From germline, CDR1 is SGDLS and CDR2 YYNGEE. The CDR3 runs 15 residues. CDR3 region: CASTFSGAPADTQYF. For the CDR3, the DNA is TGTGCCTCGACCTTCAGCGGGGCCCCAGCAGATACGCAGTATTTT. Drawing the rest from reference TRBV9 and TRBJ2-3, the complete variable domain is DSGVTQTPKHLITATGQRVTLRCSPRSGDLSVYWYQQSLDQGLQFLIQYYNGEERAKGNILERFSAQQFPDLHSELNLSSLELGDSALYFCASTFSGAPADTQYFGPGTRLTVL.

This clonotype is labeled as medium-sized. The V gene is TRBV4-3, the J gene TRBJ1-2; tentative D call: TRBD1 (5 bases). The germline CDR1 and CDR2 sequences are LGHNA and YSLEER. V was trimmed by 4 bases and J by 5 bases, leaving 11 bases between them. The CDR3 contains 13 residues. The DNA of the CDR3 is TGCGCCAGCAGCCGGTCAGGGAGGTATGGCTACACCTTC. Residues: CASSRSGRYGYTF.

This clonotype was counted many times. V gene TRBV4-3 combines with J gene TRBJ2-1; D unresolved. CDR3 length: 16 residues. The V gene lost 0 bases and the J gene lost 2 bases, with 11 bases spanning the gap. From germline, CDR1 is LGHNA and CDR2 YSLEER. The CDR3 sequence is CASSQDRMLPYNEQFF. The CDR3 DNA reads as TGCGCCAGCAGCCAAGATCGGATGTTACCCTACAATGAGCAGTTCTTC.

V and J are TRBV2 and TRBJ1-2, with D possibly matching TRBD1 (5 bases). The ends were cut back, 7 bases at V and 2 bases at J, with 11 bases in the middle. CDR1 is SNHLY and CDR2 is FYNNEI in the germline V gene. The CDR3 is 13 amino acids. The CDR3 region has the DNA TGTGCCAGCAAAGGGCCAGGGAACTATGGCTACACCTTC. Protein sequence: CASKGPGNYGYTF.

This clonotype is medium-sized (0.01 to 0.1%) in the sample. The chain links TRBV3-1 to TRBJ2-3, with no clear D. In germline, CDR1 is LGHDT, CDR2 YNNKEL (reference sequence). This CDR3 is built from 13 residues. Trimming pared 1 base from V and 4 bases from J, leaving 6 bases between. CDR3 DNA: TGTGCCAGCAGCCAAGTCCCCTCAGATACGCAGTATTTT. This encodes CASSQVPSDTQYF.

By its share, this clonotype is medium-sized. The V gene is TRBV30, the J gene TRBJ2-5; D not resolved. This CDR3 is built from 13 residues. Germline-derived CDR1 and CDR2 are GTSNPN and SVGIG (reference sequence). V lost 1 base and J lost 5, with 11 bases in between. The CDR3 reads CAWSAMLRETQYF. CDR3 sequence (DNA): TGTGCCTGGAGTGCGATGCTCCGGGAGACCCAGTACTTC.

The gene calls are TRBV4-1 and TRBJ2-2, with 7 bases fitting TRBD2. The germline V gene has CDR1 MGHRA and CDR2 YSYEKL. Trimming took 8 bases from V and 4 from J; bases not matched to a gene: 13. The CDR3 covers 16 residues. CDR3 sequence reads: CASQDGLAVITGELFF. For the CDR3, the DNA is TGCGCCAGCCAAGATGGGCTAGCGGTAATCACCGGGGAGCTGTTTTTT.

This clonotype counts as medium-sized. The DNA for the CDR3 is TGTGCCAGCAGTTACGGGCAGCTTGTAGATACGCAGTATTTT. Translated, it gives CASSYGQLVDTQYF. The chain carries TRBV6-6 and TRBJ2-3; D gene unclear. The germline gives CDR1 MNHNY, CDR2 SVGAGI (reference sequence). The germline V and J ends were trimmed by 2 bases and 5 bases, with 11 bases remaining between them. CDR3 length: 14 residues.

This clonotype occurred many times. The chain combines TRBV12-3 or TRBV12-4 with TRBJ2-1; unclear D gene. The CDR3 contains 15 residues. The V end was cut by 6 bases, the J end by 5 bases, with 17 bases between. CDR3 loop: CASRPSFAAHNEQFF. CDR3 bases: TGTGCCAGCAGACCCTCCTTTGCGGCCCACAATGAGCAGTTCTTC.

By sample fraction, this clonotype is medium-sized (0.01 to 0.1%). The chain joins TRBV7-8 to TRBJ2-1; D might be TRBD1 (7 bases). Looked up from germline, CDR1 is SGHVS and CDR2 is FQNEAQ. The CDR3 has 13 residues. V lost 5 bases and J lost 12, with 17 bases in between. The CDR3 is CASSLIQGGSQFF. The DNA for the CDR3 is TGTGCCAGCAGCCTAATTCAGGGGGGTTCGCAGTTCTTC. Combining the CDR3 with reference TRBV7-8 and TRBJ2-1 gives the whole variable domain GAGVSQSPRYKVAKRGQDVALRCDPISGHVSLFWYQQALGQGPEFLTYFQNEAQLDKSGLPSDRFFAERPEGSVSTLKIQRTQQEDSAVYLCASSLIQGGSQFFGPGTRLTVL.

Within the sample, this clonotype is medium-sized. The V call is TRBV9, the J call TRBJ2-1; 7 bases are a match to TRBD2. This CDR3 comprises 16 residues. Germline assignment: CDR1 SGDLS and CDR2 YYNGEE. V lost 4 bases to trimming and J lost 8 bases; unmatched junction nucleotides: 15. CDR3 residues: CASSLGGGYDIDEQFF. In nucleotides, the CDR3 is TGTGCCAGCAGCTTGGGCGGGGGTTACGACATCGATGAGCAGTTCTTC.

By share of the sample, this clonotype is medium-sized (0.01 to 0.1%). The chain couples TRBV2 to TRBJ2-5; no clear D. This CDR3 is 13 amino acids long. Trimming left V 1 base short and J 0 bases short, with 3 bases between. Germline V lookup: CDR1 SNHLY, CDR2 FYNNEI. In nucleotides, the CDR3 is TGTGCCAGCAGTGAAGTAAACCAAGAGACCCAGTACTTC. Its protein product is CASSEVNQETQYF. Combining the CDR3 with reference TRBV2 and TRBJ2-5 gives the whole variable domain EPEVTQTPSHQVTQMGQEVILRCVPISNHLYFYWYRQILGQKVEFLVSFYNNEISEKSEIFDDQFSVERPDGSNFTLKIRSTKLEDSAMYFCASSEVNQETQYFGPGTRLLVL.

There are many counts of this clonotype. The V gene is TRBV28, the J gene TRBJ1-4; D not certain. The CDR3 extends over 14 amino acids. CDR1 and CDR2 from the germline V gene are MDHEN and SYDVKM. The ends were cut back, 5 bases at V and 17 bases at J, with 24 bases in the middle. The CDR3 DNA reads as TGTGCCAGCAGTACATATCCAGCCGAACATCGAGAATTTTTT. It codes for CASSTYPAEHREFF.

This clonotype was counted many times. For the CDR3, the DNA is TGCAGCGGTCTAGCGGGAGGGCAAGAGACCCAGTACTTC. Residues: CSGLAGGQETQYF. The rearrangement links TRBV29-1 to TRBJ2-5, with 12 bases fitting TRBD2. The CDR3 runs 13 residues. J gave up 2 bases and V 7 bases, and 2 bases lay outside the gene matches. CDR1 is SQVTM and CDR2 is ANQGSEA in the germline V gene.

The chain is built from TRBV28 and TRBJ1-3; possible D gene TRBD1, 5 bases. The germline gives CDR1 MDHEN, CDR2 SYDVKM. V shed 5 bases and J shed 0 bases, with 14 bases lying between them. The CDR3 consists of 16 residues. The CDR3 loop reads CASSTLLDISGNTIYF. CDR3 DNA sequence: TGTGCCAGCAGTACCCTATTGGACATCTCTGGAAACACCATATATTTT.